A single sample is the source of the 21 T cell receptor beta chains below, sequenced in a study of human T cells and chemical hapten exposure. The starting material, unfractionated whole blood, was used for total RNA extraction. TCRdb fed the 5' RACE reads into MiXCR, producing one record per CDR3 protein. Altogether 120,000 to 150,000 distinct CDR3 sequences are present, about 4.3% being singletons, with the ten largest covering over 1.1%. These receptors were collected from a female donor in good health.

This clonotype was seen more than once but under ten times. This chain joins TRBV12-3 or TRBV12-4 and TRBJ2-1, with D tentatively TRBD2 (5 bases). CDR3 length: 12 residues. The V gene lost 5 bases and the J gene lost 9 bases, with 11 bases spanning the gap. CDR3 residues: CASSLRSGEQFF. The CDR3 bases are TGTGCCAGCAGTCTGCGGAGCGGTGAGCAGTTCTTC.

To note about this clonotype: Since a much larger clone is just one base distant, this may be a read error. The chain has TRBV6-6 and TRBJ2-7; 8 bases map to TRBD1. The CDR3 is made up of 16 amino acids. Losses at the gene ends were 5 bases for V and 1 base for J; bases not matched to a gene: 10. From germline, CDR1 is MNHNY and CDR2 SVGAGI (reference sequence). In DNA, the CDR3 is TGTGCCAGCAGTCACCCCGGACAGGGTCCGTCCTACGAGCAGTACTTC. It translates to CASSHPGQGPSYEQYF.

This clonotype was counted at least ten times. CDR3 DNA: TGTGCCAGCAGCGGAAACATCGGGGGTCTAGCACCCCTCCACTTT. Its protein is CASSGNIGGLAPLHF. The chain links TRBV5-4 to TRBJ1-6; perhaps TRBD1 as D (5 bases). The CDR3 length is 15 residues. V was trimmed by 4 bases and J by 11 bases, leaving 19 bases between them. Germline assignment: CDR1 SGHNT and CDR2 YYREEE (reference sequence).

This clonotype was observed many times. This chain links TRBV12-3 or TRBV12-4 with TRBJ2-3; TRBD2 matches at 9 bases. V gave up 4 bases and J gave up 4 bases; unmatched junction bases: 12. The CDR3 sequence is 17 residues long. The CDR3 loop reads CASSSSPGGGAADTQYF. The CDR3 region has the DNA TGTGCCAGCAGTTCAAGCCCGGGCGGGGGGGCAGCAGATACGCAGTATTTT.

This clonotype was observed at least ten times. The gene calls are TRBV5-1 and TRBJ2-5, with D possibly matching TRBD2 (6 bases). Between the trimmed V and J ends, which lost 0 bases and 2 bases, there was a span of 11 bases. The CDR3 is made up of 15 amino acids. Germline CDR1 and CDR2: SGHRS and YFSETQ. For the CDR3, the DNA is TGCGCCAGCAGCTTGGGCCTGGGGACTCAAGAGACCCAGTACTTC. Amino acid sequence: CASSLGLGTQETQYF. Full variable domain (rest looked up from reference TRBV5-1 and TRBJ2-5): KAGVTQTPRYLIKTRGQQVTLSCSPISGHRSVSWYQQTPGQGLQFLFEYFSETQRNKGNFPGRFSGRQFSNSRSEMNVSTLELGDSALYLCASSLGLGTQETQYFGPGTRLLVL.

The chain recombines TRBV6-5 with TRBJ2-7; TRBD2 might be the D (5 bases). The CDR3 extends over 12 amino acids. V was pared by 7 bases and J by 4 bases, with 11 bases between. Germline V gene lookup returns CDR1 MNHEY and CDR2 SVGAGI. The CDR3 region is CASTATGYEQYF. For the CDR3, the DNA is TGTGCCAGCACAGCTACGGGATACGAGCAGTACTTC.

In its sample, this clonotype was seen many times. The CDR3 spells CSARDAGHAGEQYF. CDR3 nucleotide sequence: TGCAGTGCTAGAGATGCCGGCCATGCGGGGGAGCAGTACTTC. This chain joins TRBV20-1 and TRBJ2-7; tentative D call: TRBD2 (6 bases). The V gene lost 0 bases and the J gene lost 7 bases, with 16 bases spanning the gap. From germline, CDR1 is DFQATT and CDR2 SNEGSKA (reference sequence). The CDR3 loop spans 14 amino acids.

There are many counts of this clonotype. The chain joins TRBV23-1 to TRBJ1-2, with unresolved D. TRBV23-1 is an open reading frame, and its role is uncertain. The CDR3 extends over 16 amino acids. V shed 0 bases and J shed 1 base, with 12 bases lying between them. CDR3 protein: CASSQSGQVVNYGYTF. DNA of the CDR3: TGCGCCAGCAGTCAATCCGGCCAGGTGGTTAACTATGGCTACACCTTC.

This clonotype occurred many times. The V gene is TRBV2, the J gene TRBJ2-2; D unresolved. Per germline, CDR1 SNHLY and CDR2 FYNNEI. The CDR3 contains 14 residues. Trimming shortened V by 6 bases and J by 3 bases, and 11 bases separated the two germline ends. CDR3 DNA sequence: TGTGCCAGCAGGGGGTGGAGCCACACCGGGGAGCTGTTTTTT. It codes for CASRGWSHTGELFF.

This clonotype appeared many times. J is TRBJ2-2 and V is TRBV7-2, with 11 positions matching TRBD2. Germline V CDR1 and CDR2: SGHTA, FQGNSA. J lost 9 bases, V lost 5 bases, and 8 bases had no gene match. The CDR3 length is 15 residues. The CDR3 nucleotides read TGTGCCAGCAGCCCTGTAGCGGGGGGGCCCCGGGAGCTGTTTTTT. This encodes CASSPVAGGPRELFF.

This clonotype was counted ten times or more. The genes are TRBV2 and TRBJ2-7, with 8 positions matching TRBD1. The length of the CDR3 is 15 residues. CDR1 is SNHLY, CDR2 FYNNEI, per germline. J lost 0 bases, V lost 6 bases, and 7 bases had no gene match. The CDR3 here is CASRETGVSSYEQYF. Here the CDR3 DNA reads TGTGCCAGCAGGGAGACAGGGGTGAGCTCCTACGAGCAGTACTTC.

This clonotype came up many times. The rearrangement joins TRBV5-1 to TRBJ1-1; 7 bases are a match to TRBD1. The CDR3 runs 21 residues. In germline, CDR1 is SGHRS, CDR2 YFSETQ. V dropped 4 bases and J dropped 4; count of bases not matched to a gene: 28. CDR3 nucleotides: TGCGCCAGCAGCCAAAAAAAAAAAGAAGGGGGCGTGGGAATAGGCAGCACTGAAGCTTTCTTT. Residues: CASSQKKKEGGVGIGSTEAFF. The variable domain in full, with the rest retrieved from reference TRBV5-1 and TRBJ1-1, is KAGVTQTPRYLIKTRGQQVTLSCSPISGHRSVSWYQQTPGQGLQFLFEYFSETQRNKGNFPGRFSGRQFSNSRSEMNVSTLELGDSALYLCASSQKKKEGGVGIGSTEAFFGQGTRLTVV.

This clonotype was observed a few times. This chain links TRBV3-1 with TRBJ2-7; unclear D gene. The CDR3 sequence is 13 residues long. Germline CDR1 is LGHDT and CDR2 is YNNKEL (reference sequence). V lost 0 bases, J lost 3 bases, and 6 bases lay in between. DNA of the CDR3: TGTGCCAGCAGCCAAGAGGGATACTACGAGCAGTACTTC. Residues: CASSQEGYYEQYF.

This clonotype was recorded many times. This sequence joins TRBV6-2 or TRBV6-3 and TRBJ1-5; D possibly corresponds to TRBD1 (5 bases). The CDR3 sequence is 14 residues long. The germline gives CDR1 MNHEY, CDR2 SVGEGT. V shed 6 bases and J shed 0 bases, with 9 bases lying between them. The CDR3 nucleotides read TGTGCCAGCAGGGGACGGAATAGCAATCAGCCCCAGCATTTT. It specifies CASRGRNSNQPQHF.

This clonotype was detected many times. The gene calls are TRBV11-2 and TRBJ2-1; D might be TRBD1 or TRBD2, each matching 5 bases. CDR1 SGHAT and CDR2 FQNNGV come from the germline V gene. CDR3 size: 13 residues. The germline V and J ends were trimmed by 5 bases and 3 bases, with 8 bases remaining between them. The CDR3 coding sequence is TGTGCCAGCAGCGGGGGTCTCTACAATGAGCAGTTCTTC. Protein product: CASSGGLYNEQFF.

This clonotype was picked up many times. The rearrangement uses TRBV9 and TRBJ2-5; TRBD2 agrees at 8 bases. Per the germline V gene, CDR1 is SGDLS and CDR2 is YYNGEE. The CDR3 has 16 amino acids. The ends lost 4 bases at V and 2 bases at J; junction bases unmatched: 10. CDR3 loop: CASSLTMAGGQETQYF. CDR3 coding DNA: TGTGCCAGCAGCCTCACTATGGCGGGGGGTCAAGAGACCCAGTACTTC.

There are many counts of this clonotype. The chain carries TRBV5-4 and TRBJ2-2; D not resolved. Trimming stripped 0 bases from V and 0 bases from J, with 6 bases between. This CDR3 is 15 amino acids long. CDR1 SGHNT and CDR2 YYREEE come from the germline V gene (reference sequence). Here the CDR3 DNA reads TGTGCCAGCAGCTTGGGAGTTCCGAACACCGGGGAGCTGTTTTTT. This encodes CASSLGVPNTGELFF.

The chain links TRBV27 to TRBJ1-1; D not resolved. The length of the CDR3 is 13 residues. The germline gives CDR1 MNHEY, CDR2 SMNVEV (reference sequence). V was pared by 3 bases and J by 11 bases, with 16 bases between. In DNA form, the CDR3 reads TGTGCCAGCAGTTTCACAAGGTCGAGTGAGGCTTTCTTT. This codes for CASSFTRSSEAFF.

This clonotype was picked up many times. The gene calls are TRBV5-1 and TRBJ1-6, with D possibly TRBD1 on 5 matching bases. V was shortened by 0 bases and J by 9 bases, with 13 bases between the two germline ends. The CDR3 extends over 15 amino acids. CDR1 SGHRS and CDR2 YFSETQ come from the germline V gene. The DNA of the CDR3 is TGCGCCAGCAGCTTGGACACAGGTTCGGGTTCACCCCTCCACTTT. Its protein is CASSLDTGSGSPLHF.

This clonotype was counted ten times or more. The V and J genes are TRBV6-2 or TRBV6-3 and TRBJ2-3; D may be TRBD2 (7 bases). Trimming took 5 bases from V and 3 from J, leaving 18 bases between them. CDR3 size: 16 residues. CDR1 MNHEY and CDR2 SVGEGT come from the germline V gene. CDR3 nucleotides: TGTGCCAGCAGTCCCCTCGCGGGGGCCGCGACAGATACGCAGTATTTT. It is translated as CASSPLAGAATDTQYF.

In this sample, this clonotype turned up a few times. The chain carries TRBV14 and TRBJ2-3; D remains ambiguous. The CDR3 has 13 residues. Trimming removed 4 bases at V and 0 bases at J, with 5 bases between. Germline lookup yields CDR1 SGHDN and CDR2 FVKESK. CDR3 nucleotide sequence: TGTGCCAGCAGCCCGATTAGCACAGATACGCAGTATTTT. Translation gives CASSPISTDTQYF.